This T cell receptor beta chain was captured in a study of cytomegalovirus exposure and HLA in healthy donors (dated 2017 in TCRdb). Regarding the study in general: An earlier analysis of roughly 500 of the donors reported 250 to 350 Gb of sequence data and 95 million to 120 million unique TCR beta sequences obtained from about 179 million T cells. An early release covering roughly 580 HLA-typed donors comprised 250 to 350 gigabases of sequencing data and around 80 million unique TCR sequences. Among the approximately 400 genotyped donors, roughly 80% belonged to the genetic ancestry cluster associated with self-reported Caucasian donors. The study aimed to test whether signatures of past pathogen exposure could be identified by cataloging public T cell receptors. The study profiled the T cell repertoires of about 640 subjects by immunosequencing and related them to cytomegalovirus serostatus. Besides the first cohort of around 670 subjects, a separate validation cohort made up of around 120 different subjects was used. To predict cytomegalovirus infection status, the study brought together high-throughput TCR immunosequencing, statistical association of individual TCRs with disease status, and machine learning. A later analysis re-analyzed previously published TCR beta repertoires from 660 or so donors and added high-resolution HLA genotyping to study TCR occurrence patterns. Rather than drawing on any new phenotypic data, the later analysis identified candidate immune exposures from TCR beta sequences and the way those sequences occurred across donors. An earlier analysis of roughly 580 of the donors used high-throughput TCR beta sequencing to judge whether each TCR beta V gene segment behaved as functional or pseudogenic. Donor age, sex, ethnicity and CMV serostatus were compiled alongside the repertoire data. In a later genetic analysis, genome-wide SNP genotypes for about three fifths of the roughly 670 donors were used, and that subset was treated as a discovery cohort. Every repertoire in the discovery cohort had been generated on one and the same sequencing platform. Class I and class II HLA loci were covered by the typing at four-digit resolution. The number of donors typed differed by locus, with 629-630 for A, B, C, DRB1 and DQB1, around 560 for DQA1, under 610 for DPA1, and 450 to 480 for DPB1. Because of strong linkage in the cohort, five DR-DQ haplotypes were treated as single units for association and clustering. On average, around 200,000 unique TCR beta nucleotide sequences were sequenced per donor among 350 to 400 genotyped donors of the cohort, with roughly a sixth of those sequences being non-productive. Beyond this particular receptor, the publication reports: Because the 87-base-pair reads could not distinguish some IMGT-functional V segments, including TRBV6-2 and TRBV6-3, those segments were excluded. According to the authors, the approach could potentially be generalized to other disease states and immunological phenotypes. In this cohort, only TCR beta chains were sequenced, and detectable features were limited by the absence of alpha or paired-chain data. The sequencing pipeline was judged likely to have produced a cluster of highly shared sequence variants as a technical artifact. Most TCR sequences were observed very rarely across donors, whereas some public TCRs were present in many individuals. Correlated functional status among segregating V segments might reflect linkage disequilibrium, but an unknown experimental factor could not be ruled out. In the study, around 150 TCR beta chains were listed as associated with cytomegalovirus. Specific HLA alleles were associated with over 15,000 TCR beta sequences at a false discovery rate of 0.05 in a later analysis. In a later analysis, HLA-associated TCR beta chains showed more clonal expansion and lower generation probabilities than non-associated chains that were equally common. In vitro tests confirmed that a few of the cytomegalovirus-associated TCR beta chains recognize cytomegalovirus antigens. A later genetic analysis reported fewer N-insertions in productive TCRs among donors in an Asian-associated ancestry cluster than the roughly 700-donor mean. Immune exposure information for the cohort was limited to CMV serostatus. In an earlier analysis of some 540 of the donors, most TCR beta V segments appeared in productive rearrangements about 90% or about 30% of the time, broadly matching IMGT annotations. A further reported finding was that TCR beta sequences accurately predicted the HLA-A and HLA-B alleles for most subjects in the first cohort. A later analysis found that most CMV-associated TCR beta chains appeared HLA-restricted, with HLA associations seemingly driven largely by CMV exposure. Several of the top co-occurrence clusters appeared to be linked to parvovirus B19, influenza, CMV and Epstein-Barr virus, according to a later analysis. Because counts were too low, some 17 rarely observed V segments, including chromosome 9 orphons, were left out of the earlier analysis of some 640 of the donors. An association between a missense DCLRE1C variant and V-gene and J-gene trimming of TCR beta chains was found in a later genetic analysis and replicated in an independent cohort. The classifier was reported to diagnose cytomegalovirus status with high specificity and sensitivity in both the original and validation cohorts. Strong co-occurrence of HLA alleles, especially DR and DQ, made assigning TCR associations to individual alleles difficult. A later analysis found that TCR association rates varied across HLA loci, with DRB1 alleles showing the most associated TCRs and HLA-C alleles the fewest. Because HLA typing was unavailable for some donors at each locus, only the typed subset was used in association tests. Roughly uniform sequencing depth across donors was assumed in presence/absence analyses, although this assumption may not hold.

Libraries were prepared through the immunoSEQ multiplex PCR assay. For the multiplex PCR, a mixture combining 60 forward primers for TCR Vbeta segments and 13 reverse primers for TCR Jbeta segments was used. Amplification of the CDR3 region of rearranged TCR beta genes was performed with a multiplex PCR assay on genomic DNA. The amplified TCR beta libraries were sequenced on the Illumina HiSeq System as 87-base-pair reads. Per the authors' processing: In a later analysis, tens of millions of unique TCR beta chains were counted across the 500 to 850 repertoires, and roughly 10 million of these chains were shared by at least two donors. Raw reads were error-corrected and collapsed into unique sequences with a nearest-neighbor algorithm that merged closely related sequences to remove PCR and sequencing errors. V, D and J gene segments were assigned by aligning CDR3 sequences to IMGT reference sequences. Each retained sequence needed at least a six-nucleotide match to both a V gene segment and a J gene segment. Rearrangements were called productive when the CDR3 lacked stop codons and stayed in frame with V and J; all others were non-productive. Following IMGT convention, CDR3 was defined as the stretch from the second conserved V-encoded cysteine to the conserved J-encoded phenylalanine. Sequences without an unambiguous match to a single V gene segment were excluded from the earlier analysis of about 630 of the donors. In an earlier analysis of 587 of the donors, a V segment was called functional when productive rearrangements were above 56.7%, and segregating when the standard deviation between donors exceeded 5%. A statistical classification framework was built for diagnosing cytomegalovirus status from the catalog of TCR beta chain sequences. V and J gene assignment, in a later analysis, came from comparing TCR nucleotide sequences with IMGT/GENE-DB human TR gene sequences. A later analysis assigned CDR3 sequences and most-parsimonious VDJ recombination scenarios with the TCRdist pipeline. In a later analysis, each TCR beta chain was defined by its CDR3 amino acid sequence together with its V-gene family, and reads lacking a unique V-gene family were excluded. A later analysis removed nearly 600 highly shared, low-generation-probability nucleotide sequences to deal with suspected cross-contamination and a sequencing artifact. In a later analysis, a clonal expansion index for each public chain was calculated from normalized within-repertoire ranks of inferred template counts. In a later analysis, generation probabilities were computed using a VDJ recombination model fitted to out-of-frame rearrangements, and the results were checked against IGoR. A later analysis scored TCR-TCR, TCR-HLA and TCR-CMV co-occurrence with hypergeometric tests, applying a repertoire-size bias correction to TCR pairs. In a later analysis, false discovery rates were estimated by permuting HLA or CMV assignments 20 times. A later analysis grouped co-occurring TCRs with DBSCAN, adding TCRdist sequence similarity when clustering within HLA-allele-positive subsets. Co-occurrence clustering excluded repertoires with fewer than 30,000 or more than 120,000 public chains, plus five with anomalous nucleotide sharing. The clones in this table, taken by TCRdb from immuneACCESS, are in-frame only. Not every clone is retained; where verified, under half of the shortfall comes from an unresolved V gene, and the cause of the rest is unknown. The V and J calls and clone size come from that table; D and trimming were worked out from the DNA. Recorded for this sample are 85,000 to 120,000 clones; roughly 80% of them occurred a single time. The ten largest clonotypes hold around 2.5% of the sample.

In total, 600 or so healthy bone marrow donors made up the cohort. All cohort members were sampled while nominally healthy, although unrecorded immune exposures were likely present. The donor tested CMV seronegative and was one of the 352 seronegative cohort members. A peripheral blood sample was collected from each donor, and TCR beta sequencing was performed on peripheral blood mononuclear cells. The Qiagen DNeasy Blood Extraction Kit was used to extract genomic DNA from the blood cell samples. A remark on this clone: Its recognized antigen is unknown. Base qualities are not provided; no much larger clone lies one nucleotide away.

Spanning cysteine to phenylalanine, the CDR3 consists of 14 amino acids. Of all the DNA, just the CDR3 is kept, 42 bases in frame from base 1. CDR1 MNHNS and CDR2 SASEGT were looked up in the germline V gene. The sequenced material came from PBMCs. The V and J segments used are TRBV6-1 and TRBJ2-5, with a tentative D gene TRBD2 over 6 matching bases. Matching the DNA end better, TRBJ2-7 makes the J call doubtful. The TCR originated in a man between 40 and 49 years old in good health and CMV-seronegative. The CDR3 loop reads CASSEAFSGYEQYF. At the DNA level, the sequence is TGTGCCAGCAGTGAAGCGTTTAGCGGCTACGAGCAGTACTTC.